The clone carrying this T cell receptor beta chain has only one observation. Antigen specificity is unknown. The sample is drawn from a study of T cell responses to AZD1222 COVID-19 vaccine. Findings and limits, study-wide: Seropositive status at baseline applied to only five or six AZD1222 recipients. All repertoire sampling was performed exclusively after the peak T cell response.

Some clones are missing from TCRdb's copy, which holds only in-frame ones; the method was immunoSEQ multiplex PCR. The sample contains around 160,000 clones, 92% of which appear only once. This sequence was found in an adult who received the AZD1222 COVID-19 vaccine. The specimen was peripheral blood, collected 28 days after the second AZD1222 dose.

CDR3 amino acids: CASSYNTGTSNQPQHF. The CDR3 DNA follows: TGTGCCAGCAGTTACAACACAGGGACAAGCAATCAGCCCCAGCATTTT. This sequence joins TRBV6-2 or TRBV6-3 and TRBJ1-5, with D possibly being TRBD1 (6 bases). Between the trimmed V and J ends, which lost 2 bases and 1 base, there was a span of 12 bases. CDR3 length: 16 amino acids. The germline V gene encodes CDR1 MNHEY and CDR2 SVGEGT.